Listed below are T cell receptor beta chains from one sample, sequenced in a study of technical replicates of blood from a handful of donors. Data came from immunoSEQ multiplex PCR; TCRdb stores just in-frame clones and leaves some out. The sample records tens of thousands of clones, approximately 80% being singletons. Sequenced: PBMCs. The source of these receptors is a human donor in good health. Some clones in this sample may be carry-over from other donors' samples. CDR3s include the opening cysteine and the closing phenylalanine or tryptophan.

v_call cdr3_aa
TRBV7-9 CASSRGHPHGGYTF
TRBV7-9 CASSPPGEPYEQYF
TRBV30 CAWSVTGWNQPQHF
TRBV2 CASSGANSYEQYF
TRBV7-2 CASSSQGGENTEAFF
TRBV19 CASGGGGSNQPQHF
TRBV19 CASSTWTDPNQPQHF
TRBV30 CAWSVTGFGTEAFF
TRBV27 CASSPLGAREQYF
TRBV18 CASSPTSGTNTGELFF
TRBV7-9 CASSPRGGTASTDTQYF
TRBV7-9 CASSDPGLIYEQYF
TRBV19 CASSTPRGGKNTEAFF
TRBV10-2 CASSAGDRLNTEAFF
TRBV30 CAWSLVVTDTQYF
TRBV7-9 CASSGGGLGYEQYF
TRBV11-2 CASSFTGDGLMNTDTQYF
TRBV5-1 CASSLGAGSYEQYF
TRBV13 CASSMQGYEQYF
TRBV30 CAGQGDGTDTQYF